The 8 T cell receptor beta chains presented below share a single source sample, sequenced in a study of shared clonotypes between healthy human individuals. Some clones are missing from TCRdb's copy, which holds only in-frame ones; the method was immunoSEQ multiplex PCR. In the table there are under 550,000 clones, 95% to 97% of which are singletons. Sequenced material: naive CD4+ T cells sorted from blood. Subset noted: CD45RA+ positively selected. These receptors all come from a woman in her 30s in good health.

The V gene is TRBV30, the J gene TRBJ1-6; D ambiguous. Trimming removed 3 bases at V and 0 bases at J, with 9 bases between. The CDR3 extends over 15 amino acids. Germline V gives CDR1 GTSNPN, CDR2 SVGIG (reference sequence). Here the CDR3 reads CAWRGQNSYNSPLHF. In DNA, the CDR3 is TGTGCCTGGAGAGGGCAGAACTCCTATAATTCACCCCTCCACTTT.

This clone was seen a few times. CDR3 sequence (DNA): TGTGCCAGCAGCGCAGGGACTAGCGGCTACAATGAGCAGTTCTTC. This sequence encodes CASSAGTSGYNEQFF. V is TRBV9 and J is TRBJ2-1; TRBD2 aligns across 11 bases. This CDR3 comprises 15 residues. Germline V lookup: CDR1 SGDLS, CDR2 YYNGEE. J lost 3 bases, V lost 3 bases, and 2 bases had no gene match. The whole variable domain, filled in from reference TRBV9 and TRBJ2-1, reads DSGVTQTPKHLITATGQRVTLRCSPRSGDLSVYWYQQSLDQGLQFLIQYYNGEERAKGNILERFSAQQFPDLHSELNLSSLELGDSALYFCASSAGTSGYNEQFFGPGTRLTVL.

For the CDR3, the DNA is TGTGCCAGCAGCCCCTGGCGGGCCGCCTACGAGCAGTACTTC. This codes for CASSPWRAAYEQYF. The chain has TRBV28 and TRBJ2-7, with D tentatively TRBD2 (5 bases). Germline CDR1 is MDHEN and CDR2 is SYDVKM. The CDR3 sequence is 14 residues long. Trimming removed 6 bases from V and 2 bases from J, with 14 bases in between.

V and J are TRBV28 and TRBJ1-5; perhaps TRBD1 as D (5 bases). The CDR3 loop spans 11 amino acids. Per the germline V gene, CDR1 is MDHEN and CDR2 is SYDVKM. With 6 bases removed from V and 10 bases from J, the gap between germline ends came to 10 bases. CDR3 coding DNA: TGTGCCAGCAGCCCAGGGTATCCCCAGCATTTT. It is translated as CASSPGYPQHF. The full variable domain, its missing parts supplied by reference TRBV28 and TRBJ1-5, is DVKVTQSSRYLVKRTGEKVFLECVQDMDHENMFWYRQDPGLGLRLIYFSYDVKMKEKGDIPEGYSVSREKKERFSLILESASTNQTSMYLCASSPGYPQHFGDGTRLSIL.

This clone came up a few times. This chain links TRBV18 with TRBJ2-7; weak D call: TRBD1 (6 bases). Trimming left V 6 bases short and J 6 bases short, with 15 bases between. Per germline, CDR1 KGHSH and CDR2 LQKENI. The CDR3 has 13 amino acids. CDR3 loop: CASSRVTGSEQYF. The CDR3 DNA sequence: TGTGCCAGCTCCCGCGTTACAGGGTCCGAGCAGTACTTC.

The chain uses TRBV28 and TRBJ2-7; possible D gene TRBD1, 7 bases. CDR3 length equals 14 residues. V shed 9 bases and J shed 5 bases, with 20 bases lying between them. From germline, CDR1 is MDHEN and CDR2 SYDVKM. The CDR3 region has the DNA TGTGCCAGTGTCCCAGGGGGGATAGACGACGAGCAGTACTTC. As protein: CASVPGGIDDEQYF.

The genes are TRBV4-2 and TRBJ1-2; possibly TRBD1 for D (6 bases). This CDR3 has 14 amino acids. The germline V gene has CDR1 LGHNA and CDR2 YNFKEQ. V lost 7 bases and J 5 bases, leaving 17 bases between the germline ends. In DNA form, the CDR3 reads TGTGCCAGCACAAAACTACAGGGCGTATATGGCTACACCTTC. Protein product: CASTKLQGVYGYTF.

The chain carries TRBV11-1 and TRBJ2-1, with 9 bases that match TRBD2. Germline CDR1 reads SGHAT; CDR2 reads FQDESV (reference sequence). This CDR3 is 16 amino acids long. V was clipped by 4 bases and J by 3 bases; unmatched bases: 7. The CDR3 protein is CASSSTGLAGYNEQFF. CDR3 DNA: TGTGCCAGCAGCTCAACGGGACTAGCAGGCTACAATGAGCAGTTCTTC.